Listed below are T cell receptor beta chains from one sample, sequenced in a study of memory CD4+ T cells and cytomegalovirus serostatus. Here immunoSEQ multiplex PCR was the method, and the copy in TCRdb shows in-frame clones only, minus some. The sample has tens of thousands of clones; approximately 80% are singletons. Sequenced sample: memory CD4+ T cells from blood. The receptors here all came from an adult in good health and CMV-seronegative. Both conserved end residues are part of each CDR3. The D gene is left open where the match is weak.

V gene	CDR3 length	D gene	J gene	CDR3 protein
TRBV19	15	.	TRBJ1-2	CASRPVQRLEIGYTF
TRBV6-5	13	.	TRBJ1-5	CASSYSKAQPQHF
TRBV5-4	14	TRBD1	TRBJ1-1	CASSYGQGQTEAFF
TRBV9	14	.	TRBJ1-6	CASSPGPYNSPLHF
TRBV30	13	.	TRBJ1-2	CAWSPGSPYGYTF
TRBV30	16	.	TRBJ1-5	CAWSVSVGTANQPQHF
TRBV29-1	16	.	TRBJ1-2	CSVLTFGGAGWVGYTF
TRBV9	13	.	TRBJ2-5	CASSVVGTGTQYF
TRBV7-7	16	.	TRBJ2-2	CASSLVGAANTGELFF
TRBV5-1	13	.	TRBJ2-1	CASSFRGLYEQFF
TRBV6-4	14	TRBD2	TRBJ2-2	CASSFGTSTGELFF
TRBV9	17	TRBD1	TRBJ2-5	CASSVEYGTGGEETQYF
TRBV10-2	15	TRBD1	TRBJ1-2	CASRASDRARGGYTF
TRBV28	10	.	TRBJ2-3	CASGSDTQYF
TRBV6-5	14	.	TRBJ2-2	CASSYAANTGELFF
TRBV27	16	TRBD2	TRBJ2-3	CASSLKRRESGDTQYF
TRBV13	16	TRBD1	TRBJ2-7	CASSLWGTGATYEQYF
TRBV11-2	14	TRBD2	TRBJ2-3	CASSSRELGDTQYF
TRBV11-2	15	.	TRBJ2-3	CASSLGGPGGGTQYF
TRBV4-2	16	TRBD2	TRBJ2-1	CASSPYSGGVGGEQFF
TRBV10-2	16	TRBD1	TRBJ1-2	CASSEQVGTGVYGYTF
TRBV19	14	.	TRBJ2-5	CASSIRGGVGTQYF
TRBV7-7	13	.	TRBJ2-2	CASSPTVTGELFF
TRBV7-8	16	TRBD1	TRBJ1-6	CASRAGQGEVSSPLHF
TRBV7-9	12	.	TRBJ2-2	CASSSDTGELFF
TRBV2	13	.	TRBJ2-5	CASLRDGQETQYF
TRBV5-1	14	TRBD1	TRBJ1-5	CASSPGQENQPQHF
TRBV6-5	14	.	TRBJ2-7	CASRWNRVTYEQYF
TRBV5-4	16	.	TRBJ2-5	CASSWGVVSPTETQYF
TRBV5-1	17	.	TRBJ1-3	CASSLDGGVGSGNTIYF
TRBV6-1	16	.	TRBJ1-4	CASSGTASTTNEKLFF
TRBV2	17	.	TRBJ2-7	CASSGWYPDFSSYEQYF
TRBV7-9	14	.	TRBJ1-5	CASSLMTDNQPQHF
TRBV2	14	TRBD1	TRBJ2-7	CASTQGVVTYEQYF
TRBV10-1	16	TRBD2	TRBJ2-1	CASSRTSGSSYNEQFF
TRBV28	15	TRBD1	TRBJ2-5	CASTRGGTGRQTQYF
TRBV28	14	.	TRBJ1-1	CASSLYESNTEAFF
TRBV28	17	.	TRBJ2-2	CASRTLGRARNTGELFF
TRBV7-2	14	.	TRBJ2-7	CASSLGKSAYEQYF
TRBV6-1	13	.	TRBJ2-5	CASRAAMQETQYF
TRBV7-7	14	.	TRBJ2-2	CASSGPTTTGELFF
TRBV5-4	16	.	TRBJ1-6	CASSAKKQGRNSPLHF
TRBV2	13	.	TRBJ2-3	CATQTSNTDTQYF
TRBV29-1	16	TRBD1	TRBJ1-1	CSVVGRGQGPNTEAFF
TRBV28	13	.	TRBJ1-2	CASSLGRQATHTF
TRBV5-1	14	.	TRBJ1-1	CASSSQQGVSEAFF
TRBV5-4	16	.	TRBJ2-1	CASSLFSITIYNEQFF
TRBV6-5	15	TRBD2	TRBJ2-1	CASSYSMSGTNEQFF
TRBV27	14	.	TRBJ1-5	CASSPGTKGQPQHF
TRBV7-2	12	.	TRBJ1-3	CASSFSGNTIYF
TRBV28	15	TRBD1	TRBJ2-1	CASRGQGGNYNEQFF
TRBV10-3	16	.	TRBJ2-1	CAISERGGTDSNEQFF
TRBV7-2	13	.	TRBJ1-5	CASSPDRFQPQHF
TRBV4-3	15	TRBD2	TRBJ2-4	CASSQGGTSADIQYF
TRBV2	13	TRBD1	TRBJ1-2	CASSGQGADGYTF
TRBV30	13	TRBD1	TRBJ2-1	CAWTRQGKGEQFF
TRBV6-1	11	.	TRBJ1-1	CASTGNTEAFF